The clone carrying this T cell receptor beta chain has a count of ten or more. This could be a read error, since a much larger clone is one nucleotide away. The sample originates from a study of blood T cells in healthy people across ages. The authors ran a second PCR of 7 to 11 cycles using a sample-barcoded 5' primer and a J-beta primer mix. TCRdb reprocessed the 5' RACE reads via MiXCR and lists one record per CDR3 protein. The sample records hundreds of thousands of distinct CDR3 sequences, about 32% being singletons. The CDR3 is 15 residues long. Germline CDR1 SGDLS, CDR2 YYNGEE. Those donating, healthy Caucasian individuals from Russia, were aged roughly 6 to 90.

The receptor was derived from a woman aged 80 or over in good health. Material for sequencing was blood. The genes are TRBV9 and TRBJ2-1; D is ambiguous. The J call may be in error: the DNA end matches TRBJ2-7 better. The CDR3 DNA sequence: TGTGCCAGCAGCGTAGAGATGGATACCTACAATGAGCAGTACTTC. Protein sequence: CASSVEMDTYNEQYF.